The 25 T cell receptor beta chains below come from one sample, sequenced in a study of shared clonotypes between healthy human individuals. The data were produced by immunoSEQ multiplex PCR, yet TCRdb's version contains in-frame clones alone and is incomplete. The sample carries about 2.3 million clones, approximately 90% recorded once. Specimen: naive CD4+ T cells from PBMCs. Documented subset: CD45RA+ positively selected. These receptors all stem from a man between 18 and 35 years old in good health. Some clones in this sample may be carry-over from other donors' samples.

The CDR3, as DNA: TGTGCCAGCAGCACCGTGAGGACTGAAGCTTTCTTT. Its translation is CASSTVRTEAFF. The V gene is TRBV7-2, the J gene TRBJ1-1; no clear D gene. V lost 5 bases, J lost 5 bases, and 9 bases lay in between. Germline V gene sequence: CDR1 SGHTA, CDR2 FQGNSA. This CDR3 spans 12 amino acids.

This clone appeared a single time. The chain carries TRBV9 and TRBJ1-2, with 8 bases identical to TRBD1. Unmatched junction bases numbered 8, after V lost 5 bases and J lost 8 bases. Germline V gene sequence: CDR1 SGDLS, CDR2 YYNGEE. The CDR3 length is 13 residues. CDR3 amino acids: CASRAQGARGYTF. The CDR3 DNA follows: TGTGCCAGCAGGGCCCAGGGGGCACGGGGCTACACCTTC.

This chain's CDR3 is CASSTNVYTGKETQYF. CDR3 nucleotides: TGTGCCAGCTCAACGAACGTTTACACAGGAAAAGAGACCCAGTACTTC. J is TRBJ2-5 and V is TRBV18; D is possibly TRBD1 (5 bases). The CDR3 extends over 16 amino acids. Germline CDR1 and CDR2: KGHSH and LQKENI. V was pared by 5 bases and J by 3 bases, with 19 bases between.

The CDR3 protein is CASRSDRTGWNTEAFF. The CDR3 coding sequence is TGTGCCAGCAGATCAGACCGGACAGGGTGGAACACTGAAGCTTTCTTT. The chain uses TRBV27 and TRBJ1-1, with TRBD1 identical over 8 bases. The CDR3 totals 16 residues. The germline V gene has CDR1 MNHEY and CDR2 SMNVEV (reference sequence). Unmatched junction bases numbered 10, after V lost 6 bases and J lost 1 base.

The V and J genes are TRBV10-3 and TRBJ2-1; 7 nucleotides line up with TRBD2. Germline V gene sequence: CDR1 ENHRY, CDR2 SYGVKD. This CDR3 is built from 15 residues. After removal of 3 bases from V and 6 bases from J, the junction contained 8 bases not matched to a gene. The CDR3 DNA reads TGTGCCATCAGTGAAAGGCTAGCGGTCAGCAATGAGCAGTTCTTC. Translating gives CAISERLAVSNEQFF.

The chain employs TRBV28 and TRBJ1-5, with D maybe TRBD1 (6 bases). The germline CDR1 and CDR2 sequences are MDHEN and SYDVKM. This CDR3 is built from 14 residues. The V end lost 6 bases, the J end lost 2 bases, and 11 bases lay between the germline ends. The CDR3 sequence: CASSRDTGNQPQHF. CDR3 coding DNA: TGTGCCAGCAGCCGGGACACGGGCAATCAGCCCCAGCATTTT.

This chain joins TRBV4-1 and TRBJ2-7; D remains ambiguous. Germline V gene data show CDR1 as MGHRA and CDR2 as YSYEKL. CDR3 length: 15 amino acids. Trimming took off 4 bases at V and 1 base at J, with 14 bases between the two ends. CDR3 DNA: TGCGCCAGCAGCCCGGCCCCCGTCGTGTCCTACGAGCAGTACTTC. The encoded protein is CASSPAPVVSYEQYF.

The CDR3 is CASSPPGKSSGGGYTF. DNA for the CDR3: TGTGCCAGCAGTCCCCCGGGGAAATCATCTGGGGGTGGCTACACCTTC. This chain links TRBV28 with TRBJ1-2; a possible D gene is TRBD1 (5 bases). This CDR3 is built from 16 residues. Trimming pared 5 bases from V and 7 bases from J, leaving 23 bases between. CDR1 is MDHEN, CDR2 SYDVKM, per germline.

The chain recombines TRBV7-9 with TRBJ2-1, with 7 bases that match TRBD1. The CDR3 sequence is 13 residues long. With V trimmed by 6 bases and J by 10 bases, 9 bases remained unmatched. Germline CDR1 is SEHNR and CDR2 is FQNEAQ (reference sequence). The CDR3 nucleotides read TGTGCCAGCAGTTCGAACACAGGGGCAGAGCAGTTCTTC. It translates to CASSSNTGAEQFF.

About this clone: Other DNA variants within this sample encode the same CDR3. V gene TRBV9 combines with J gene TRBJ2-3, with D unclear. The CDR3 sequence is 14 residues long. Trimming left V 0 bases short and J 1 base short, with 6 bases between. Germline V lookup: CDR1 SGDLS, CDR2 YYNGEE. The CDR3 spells CASSVGRGTDTQYF. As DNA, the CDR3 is TGTGCCAGCAGCGTAGGAAGGGGCACAGATACGCAGTATTTT.

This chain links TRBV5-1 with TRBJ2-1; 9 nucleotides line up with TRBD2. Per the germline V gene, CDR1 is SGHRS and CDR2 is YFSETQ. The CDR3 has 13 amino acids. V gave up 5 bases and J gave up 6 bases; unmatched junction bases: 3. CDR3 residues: CASRTSGVNEQFF. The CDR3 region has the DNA TGCGCCAGCAGGACTAGCGGAGTCAATGAGCAGTTCTTC.

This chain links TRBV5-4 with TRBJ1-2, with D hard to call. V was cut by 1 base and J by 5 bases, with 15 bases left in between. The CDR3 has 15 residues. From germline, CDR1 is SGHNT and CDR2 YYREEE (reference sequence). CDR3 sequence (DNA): TGTGCCAGCAGCTTGCAAAAGCGCCAGTTTTATGGCTACACCTTC. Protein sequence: CASSLQKRQFYGYTF.

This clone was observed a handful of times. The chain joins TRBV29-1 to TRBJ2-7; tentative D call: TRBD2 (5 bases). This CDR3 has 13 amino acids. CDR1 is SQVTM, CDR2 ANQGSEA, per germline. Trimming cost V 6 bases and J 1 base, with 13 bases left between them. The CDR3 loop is CSVSGILSYEQYF. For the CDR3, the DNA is TGCAGCGTCTCGGGAATCCTGTCCTACGAGCAGTACTTC.

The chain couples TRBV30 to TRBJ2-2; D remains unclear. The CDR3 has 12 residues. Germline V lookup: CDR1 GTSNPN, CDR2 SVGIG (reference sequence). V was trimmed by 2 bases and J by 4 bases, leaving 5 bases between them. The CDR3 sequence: CAWSPATGELFF. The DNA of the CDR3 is TGTGCCTGGAGTCCAGCCACCGGGGAGCTGTTTTTT.

The CDR3 region is CASSSSGRSYGYTF. DNA of the CDR3: TGTGCCAGCAGCTCGTCGGGACGGAGCTATGGCTACACCTTC. The V call is TRBV9, the J call TRBJ1-2; the D gene is possibly TRBD1 (5 bases). The CDR3 is made up of 14 amino acids. The germline CDR1 and CDR2 sequences are SGDLS and YYNGEE. Trimming shortened V by 4 bases and J by 4 bases, and 14 bases separated the two germline ends.

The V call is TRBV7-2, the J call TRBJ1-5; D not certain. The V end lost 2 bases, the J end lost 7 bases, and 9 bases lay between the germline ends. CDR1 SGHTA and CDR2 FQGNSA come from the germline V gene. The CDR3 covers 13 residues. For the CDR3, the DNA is TGTGCCAGCAGCTTACGGGGTTTGCAGCCCCAGCATTTT. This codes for CASSLRGLQPQHF.

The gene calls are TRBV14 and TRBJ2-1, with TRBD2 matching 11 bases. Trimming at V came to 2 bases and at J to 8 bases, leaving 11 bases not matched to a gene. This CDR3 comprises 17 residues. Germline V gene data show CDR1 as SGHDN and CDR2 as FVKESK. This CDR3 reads CASSQLGLAGFNDEQFF. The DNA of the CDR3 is TGTGCCAGCAGCCAACTAGGACTAGCGGGTTTTAACGATGAGCAGTTCTTC.

The CDR3 sequence is CASRADRTRNTIYF. The CDR3 nucleotides are TGTGCCAGCAGAGCGGACAGGACGAGAAACACCATATATTTT. This chain uses TRBV2 with TRBJ1-3; 7 positions match TRBD1. Germline loops: CDR1 SNHLY, CDR2 FYNNEI. V lost 6 bases to trimming and J lost 5 bases; unmatched junction nucleotides: 7. The CDR3 is 14 residues long.

The CDR3 coding sequence is TGTGCCAGCAGTACCCCCTTCGACGGGAACACTGAAGCTTTCTTT. This sequence encodes CASSTPFDGNTEAFF. The chain has TRBV28 and TRBJ1-1; D unclear. The V gene's germline CDR1 is MDHEN and CDR2 SYDVKM. Trimming left V 5 bases short and J 1 base short, with 14 bases between. The CDR3 is 15 amino acids. Together with reference TRBV28 and TRBJ1-1, the CDR3 gives the full variable domain: DVKVTQSSRYLVKRTGEKVFLECVQDMDHENMFWYRQDPGLGLRLIYFSYDVKMKEKGDIPEGYSVSREKKERFSLILESASTNQTSMYLCASSTPFDGNTEAFFGQGTRLTVV.

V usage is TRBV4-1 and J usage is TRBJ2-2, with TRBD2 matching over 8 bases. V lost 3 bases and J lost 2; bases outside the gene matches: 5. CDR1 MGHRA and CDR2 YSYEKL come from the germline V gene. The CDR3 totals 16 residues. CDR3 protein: CASSHAGTRNTGELFF. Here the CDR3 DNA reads TGCGCCAGCAGCCATGCCGGGACTAGAAACACCGGGGAGCTGTTTTTT.

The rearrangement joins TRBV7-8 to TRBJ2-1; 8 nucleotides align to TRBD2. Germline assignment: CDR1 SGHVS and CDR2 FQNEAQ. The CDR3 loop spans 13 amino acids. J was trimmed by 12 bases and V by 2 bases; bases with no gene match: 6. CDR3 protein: CASSLKAGVGQFF. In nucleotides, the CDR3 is TGTGCCAGCAGCTTAAAAGCGGGAGTGGGGCAGTTCTTC.

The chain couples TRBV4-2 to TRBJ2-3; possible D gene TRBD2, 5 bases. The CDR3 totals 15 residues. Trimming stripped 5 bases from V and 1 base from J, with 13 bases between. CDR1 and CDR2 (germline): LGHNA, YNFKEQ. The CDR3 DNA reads TGTGCCAGCAGCACCCCCGAGGGTGGCACAGATACGCAGTATTTT. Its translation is CASSTPEGGTDTQYF.

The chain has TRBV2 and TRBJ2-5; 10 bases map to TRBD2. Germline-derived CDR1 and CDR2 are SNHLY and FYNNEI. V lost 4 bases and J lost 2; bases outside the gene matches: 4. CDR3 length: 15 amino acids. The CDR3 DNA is TGTGCCAGCAGTGTCTCTAGCGGGGGACAAGAGACCCAGTACTTC. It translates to CASSVSSGGQETQYF.

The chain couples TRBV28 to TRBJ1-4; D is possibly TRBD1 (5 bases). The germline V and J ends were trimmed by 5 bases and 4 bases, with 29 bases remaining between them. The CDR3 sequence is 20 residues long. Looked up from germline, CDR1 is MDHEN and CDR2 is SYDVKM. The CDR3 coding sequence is TGTGCCAGCAGTGAGCCTTCGGGAGGACAAGTTGGGGGAGATAATGAAAAACTGTTTTTT. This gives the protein CASSEPSGGQVGGDNEKLFF.

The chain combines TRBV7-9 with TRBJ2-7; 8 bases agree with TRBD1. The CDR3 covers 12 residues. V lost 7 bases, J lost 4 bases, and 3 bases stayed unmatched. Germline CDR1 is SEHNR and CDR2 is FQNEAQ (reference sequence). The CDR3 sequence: CASTTGGYEQYF. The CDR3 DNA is TGTGCCAGCACAACAGGGGGATACGAGCAGTACTTC. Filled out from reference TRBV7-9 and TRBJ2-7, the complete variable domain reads DTGVSQNPRHKITKRGQNVTFRCDPISEHNRLYWYRQTLGQGPEFLTYFQNEAQLEKSRLLSDRFSAERPKGSFSTLEIQRTEQGDSAMYLCASTTGGYEQYFGPGTRLTVT.